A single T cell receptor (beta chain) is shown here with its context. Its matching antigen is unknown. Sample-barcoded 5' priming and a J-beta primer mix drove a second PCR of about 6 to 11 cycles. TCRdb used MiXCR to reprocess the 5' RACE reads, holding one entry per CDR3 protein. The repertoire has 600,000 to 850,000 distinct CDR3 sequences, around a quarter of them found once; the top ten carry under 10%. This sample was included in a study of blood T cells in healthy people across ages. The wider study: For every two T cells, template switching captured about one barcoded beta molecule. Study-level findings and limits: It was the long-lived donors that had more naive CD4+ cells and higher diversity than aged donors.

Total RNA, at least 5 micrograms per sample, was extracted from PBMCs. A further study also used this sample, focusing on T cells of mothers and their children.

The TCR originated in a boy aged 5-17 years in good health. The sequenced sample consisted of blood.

In DNA form, the CDR3 reads TGCAGTGCCCCCGGACAGGGGGATGAGACCCAGTACTTC. It translates to CSAPGQGDETQYF. The chain carries TRBV20-1 and TRBJ2-7; 10 bases fit TRBD1. The J call may be faulty, since TRBJ2-5 better matches the DNA end. Germline-derived CDR1 and CDR2 are DFQATT and SNEGSKA (reference sequence). The CDR3 is 13 amino acids.